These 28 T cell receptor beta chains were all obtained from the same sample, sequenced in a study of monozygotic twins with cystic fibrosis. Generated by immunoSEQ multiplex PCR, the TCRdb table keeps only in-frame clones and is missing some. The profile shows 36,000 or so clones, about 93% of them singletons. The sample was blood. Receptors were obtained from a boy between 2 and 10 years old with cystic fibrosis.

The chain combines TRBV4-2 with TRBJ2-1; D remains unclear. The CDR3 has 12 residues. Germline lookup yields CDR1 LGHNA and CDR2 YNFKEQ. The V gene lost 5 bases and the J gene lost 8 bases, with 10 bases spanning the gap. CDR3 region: CASSLAPYEQFF. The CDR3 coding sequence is TGTGCCAGCAGCTTGGCCCCTTATGAGCAGTTCTTC.

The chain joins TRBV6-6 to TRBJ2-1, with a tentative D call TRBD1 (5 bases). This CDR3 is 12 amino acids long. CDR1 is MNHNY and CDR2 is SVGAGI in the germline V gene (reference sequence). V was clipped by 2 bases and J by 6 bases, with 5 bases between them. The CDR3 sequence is CASSYRGNEQFF. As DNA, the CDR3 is TGTGCCAGCAGTTACAGGGGCAATGAGCAGTTCTTC.

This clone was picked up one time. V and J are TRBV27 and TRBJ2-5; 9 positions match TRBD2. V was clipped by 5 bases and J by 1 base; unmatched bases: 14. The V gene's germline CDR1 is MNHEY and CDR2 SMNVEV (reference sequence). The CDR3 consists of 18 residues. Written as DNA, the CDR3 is TGTGCCAGCAGTGCCGAACTCCGCGGGGGGGCTGGCCAAGAGACCCAGTACTTC. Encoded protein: CASSAELRGGAGQETQYF.

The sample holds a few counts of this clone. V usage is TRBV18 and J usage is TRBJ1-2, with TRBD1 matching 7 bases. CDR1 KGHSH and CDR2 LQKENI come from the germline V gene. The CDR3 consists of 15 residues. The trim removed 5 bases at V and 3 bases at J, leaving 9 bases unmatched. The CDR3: CASSNQGGRDYGYTF. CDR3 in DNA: TGTGCCAGCTCAAACCAAGGGGGCCGAGACTATGGCTACACCTTC.

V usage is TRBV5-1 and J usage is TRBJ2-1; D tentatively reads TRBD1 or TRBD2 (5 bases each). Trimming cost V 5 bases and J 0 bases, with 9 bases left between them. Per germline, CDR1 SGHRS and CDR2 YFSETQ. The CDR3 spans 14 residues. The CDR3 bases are TGCGCCAGCAGTCCAGGGAGCTCCTACAATGAGCAGTTCTTC. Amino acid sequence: CASSPGSSYNEQFF.

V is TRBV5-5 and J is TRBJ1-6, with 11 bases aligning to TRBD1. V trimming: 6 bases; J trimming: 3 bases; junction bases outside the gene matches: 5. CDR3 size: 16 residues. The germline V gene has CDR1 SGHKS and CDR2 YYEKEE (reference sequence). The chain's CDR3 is CASNPGQGDYNSPLHF. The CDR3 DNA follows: TGTGCCAGCAATCCGGGACAGGGGGACTATAATTCACCCCTCCACTTT.

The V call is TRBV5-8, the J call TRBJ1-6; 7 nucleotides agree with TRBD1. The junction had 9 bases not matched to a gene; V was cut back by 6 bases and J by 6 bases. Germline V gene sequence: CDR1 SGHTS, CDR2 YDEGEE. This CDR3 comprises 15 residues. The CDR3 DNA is TGTGCCAGCACCCGAACCGGGACAGTTAATTCACCCCTCCACTTT. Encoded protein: CASTRTGTVNSPLHF.

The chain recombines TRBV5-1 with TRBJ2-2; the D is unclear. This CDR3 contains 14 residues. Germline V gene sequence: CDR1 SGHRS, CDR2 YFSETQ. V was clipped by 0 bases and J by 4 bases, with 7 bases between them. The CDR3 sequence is CASSLDSPTGELFF. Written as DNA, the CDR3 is TGCGCCAGCAGCTTGGACAGTCCCACCGGGGAGCTGTTTTTT.

CDR3: CASSPSVPTPLFYGYTF. In DNA form, the CDR3 reads TGTGCCAGCAGTCCCTCCGTTCCAACGCCCCTTTTCTATGGCTACACCTTC. The chain joins TRBV27 to TRBJ1-2; D not certain. The V gene's germline CDR1 is MNHEY and CDR2 SMNVEV (reference sequence). This CDR3 is 17 amino acids long. V lost 5 bases, J lost 4 bases, and 23 bases lay in between.

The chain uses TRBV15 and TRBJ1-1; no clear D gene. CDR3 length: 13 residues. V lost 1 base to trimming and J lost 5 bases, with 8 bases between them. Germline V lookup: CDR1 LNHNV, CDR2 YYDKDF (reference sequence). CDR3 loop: CATSRGDWTEAFF. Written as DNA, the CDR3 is TGTGCCACCAGCAGAGGGGATTGGACTGAAGCTTTCTTT. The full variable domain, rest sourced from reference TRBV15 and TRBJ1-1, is DAMVIQNPRYQVTQFGKPVTLSCSQTLNHNVMYWYQQKSSQAPKLLFHYYDKDFNNEADTPDNFQSRRPNTSFCFLDIRSPGLGDTAMYLCATSRGDWTEAFFGQGTRLTVV.

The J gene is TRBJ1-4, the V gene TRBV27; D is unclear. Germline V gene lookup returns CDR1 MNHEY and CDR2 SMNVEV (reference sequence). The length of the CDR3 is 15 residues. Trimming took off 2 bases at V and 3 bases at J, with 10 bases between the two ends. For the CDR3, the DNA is TGTGCCAGCAGTTTAATTGGACGCTCTAATGAAAAACTGTTTTTT. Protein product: CASSLIGRSNEKLFF.

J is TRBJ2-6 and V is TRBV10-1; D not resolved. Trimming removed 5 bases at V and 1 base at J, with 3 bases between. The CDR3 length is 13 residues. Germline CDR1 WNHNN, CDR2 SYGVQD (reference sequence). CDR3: CASSMSGANVLTF. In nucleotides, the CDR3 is TGCGCCAGCAGTATGTCTGGGGCCAACGTCCTGACTTTC.

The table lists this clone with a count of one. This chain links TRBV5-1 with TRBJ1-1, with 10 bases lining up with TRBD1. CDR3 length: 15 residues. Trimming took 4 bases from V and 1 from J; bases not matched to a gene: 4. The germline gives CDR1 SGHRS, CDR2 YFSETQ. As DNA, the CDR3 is TGCGCCAGCAGCCCTCGGGACAGGGGGAACACTGAAGCTTTCTTT. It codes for CASSPRDRGNTEAFF.

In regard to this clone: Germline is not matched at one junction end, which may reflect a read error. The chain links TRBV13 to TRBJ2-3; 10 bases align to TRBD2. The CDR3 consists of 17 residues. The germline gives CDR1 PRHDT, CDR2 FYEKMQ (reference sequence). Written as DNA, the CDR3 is TGTGCCAGCAGCCTAGGAGCGGGGGGGTTTAGCACAGATACGCAGTATTTT. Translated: CASSLGAGGFSTDTQYF.

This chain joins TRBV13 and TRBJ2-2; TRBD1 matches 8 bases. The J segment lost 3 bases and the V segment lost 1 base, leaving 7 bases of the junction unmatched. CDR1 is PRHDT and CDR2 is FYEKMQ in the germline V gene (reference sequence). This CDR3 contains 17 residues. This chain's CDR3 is CASSLVRTGSDTGELFF. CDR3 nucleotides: TGTGCCAGCAGCTTAGTAAGGACAGGGAGCGACACCGGGGAGCTGTTTTTT. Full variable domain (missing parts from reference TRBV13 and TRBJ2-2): AAGVIQSPRHLIKEKRETATLKCYPIPRHDTVYWYQQGPGQDPQFLISFYEKMQSDKGSIPDRFSAQQFSDYHSELNMSSLELGDSALYFCASSLVRTGSDTGELFFGEGSRLTVL.

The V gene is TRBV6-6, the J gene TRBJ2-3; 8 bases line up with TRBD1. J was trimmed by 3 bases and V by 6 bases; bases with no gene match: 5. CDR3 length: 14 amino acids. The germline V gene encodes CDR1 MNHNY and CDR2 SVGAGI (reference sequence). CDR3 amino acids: CASSRQGRTDTQYF. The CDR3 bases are TGTGCCAGCAGCCGACAGGGGAGGACAGATACGCAGTATTTT.

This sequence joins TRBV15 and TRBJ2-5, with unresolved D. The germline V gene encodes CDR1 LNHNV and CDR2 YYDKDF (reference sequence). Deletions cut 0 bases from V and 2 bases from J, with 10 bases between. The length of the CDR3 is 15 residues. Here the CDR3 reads CATSRDRSRQETQYF. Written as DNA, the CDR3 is TGTGCCACCAGCAGAGATAGGAGCAGGCAAGAGACCCAGTACTTC.

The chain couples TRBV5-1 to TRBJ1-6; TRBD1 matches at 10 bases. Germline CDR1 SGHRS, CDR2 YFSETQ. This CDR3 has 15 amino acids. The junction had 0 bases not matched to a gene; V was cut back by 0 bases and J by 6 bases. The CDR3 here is CASSLGDRGNSPLHF. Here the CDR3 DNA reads TGCGCCAGCAGCTTGGGGGACAGGGGTAATTCACCCCTCCACTTT. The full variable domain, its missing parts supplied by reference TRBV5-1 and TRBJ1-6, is KAGVTQTPRYLIKTRGQQVTLSCSPISGHRSVSWYQQTPGQGLQFLFEYFSETQRNKGNFPGRFSGRQFSNSRSEMNVSTLELGDSALYLCASSLGDRGNSPLHFGNGTRLTVT.

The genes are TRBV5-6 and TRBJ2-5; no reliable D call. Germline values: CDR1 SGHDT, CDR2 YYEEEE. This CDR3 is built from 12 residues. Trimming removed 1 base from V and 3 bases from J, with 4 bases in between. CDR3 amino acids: CASSLWEETQYF. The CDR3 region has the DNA TGTGCCAGCAGCTTGTGGGAAGAGACCCAGTACTTC.

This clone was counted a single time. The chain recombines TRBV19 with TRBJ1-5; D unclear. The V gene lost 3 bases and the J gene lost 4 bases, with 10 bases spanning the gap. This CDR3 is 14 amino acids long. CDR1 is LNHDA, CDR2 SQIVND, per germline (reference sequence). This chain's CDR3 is CASSMIPGNQPQHF. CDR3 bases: TGTGCCAGTAGTATGATCCCCGGGAATCAGCCCCAGCATTTT.

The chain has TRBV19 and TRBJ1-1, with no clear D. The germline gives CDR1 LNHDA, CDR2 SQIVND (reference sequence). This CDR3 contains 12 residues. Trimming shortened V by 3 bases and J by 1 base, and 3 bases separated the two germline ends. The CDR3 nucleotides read TGTGCCAGTAGTATTCCGAACACTGAAGCTTTCTTT. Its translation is CASSIPNTEAFF.

The CDR3 here is CASSLDRGQLRDTEAFF. CDR3 coding DNA: TGTGCCAGCAGCTTGGACAGGGGGCAACTCAGGGACACTGAAGCTTTCTTT. The V call is TRBV5-4, the J call TRBJ1-1; TRBD1 matches at 9 bases. The germline V gene has CDR1 SGHNT and CDR2 YYREEE (reference sequence). Unmatched junction bases numbered 9, after V lost 0 bases and J lost 3 bases. This CDR3 is 17 amino acids long.

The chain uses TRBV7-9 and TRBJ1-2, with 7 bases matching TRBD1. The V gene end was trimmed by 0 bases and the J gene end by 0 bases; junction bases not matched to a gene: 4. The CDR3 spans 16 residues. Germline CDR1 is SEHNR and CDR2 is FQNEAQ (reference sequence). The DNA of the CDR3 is TGTGCCAGCAGCTTAGCCGGGGACAGAGCTAACTATGGCTACACCTTC. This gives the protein CASSLAGDRANYGYTF.

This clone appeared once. The CDR3 reads CASTPGAGPYEQYF. CDR3 nucleotides: TGTGCCAGCACCCCGGGGGCAGGGCCCTACGAGCAGTACTTC. V usage is TRBV6-5 and J usage is TRBJ2-7; tentatively, D is TRBD1 or TRBD2 (6 bases each). The CDR3 runs 14 residues. The germline CDR1 and CDR2 sequences are MNHEY and SVGAGI. V dropped 7 bases and J dropped 2 bases, with 15 bases sitting between them.

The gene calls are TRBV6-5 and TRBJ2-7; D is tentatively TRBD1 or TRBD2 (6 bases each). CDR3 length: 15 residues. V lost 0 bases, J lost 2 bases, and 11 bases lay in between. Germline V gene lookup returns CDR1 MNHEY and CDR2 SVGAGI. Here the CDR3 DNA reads TGTGCCAGCAGTTACTCATACAGGGAGGCCTACGAGCAGTACTTC. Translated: CASSYSYREAYEQYF.

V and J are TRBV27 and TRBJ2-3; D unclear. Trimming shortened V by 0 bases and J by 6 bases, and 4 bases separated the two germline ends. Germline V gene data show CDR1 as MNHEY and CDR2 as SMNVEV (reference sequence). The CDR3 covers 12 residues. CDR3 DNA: TGTGCCAGCAGTTTATCAGGTGATACGCAGTATTTT. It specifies CASSLSGDTQYF.

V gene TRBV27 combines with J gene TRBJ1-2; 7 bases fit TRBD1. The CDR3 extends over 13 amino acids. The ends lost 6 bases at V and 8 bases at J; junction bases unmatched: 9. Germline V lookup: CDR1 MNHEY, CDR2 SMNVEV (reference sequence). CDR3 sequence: CASSPRGGLGYTF. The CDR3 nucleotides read TGTGCCAGCAGCCCCAGGGGGGGTTTAGGCTACACCTTC.

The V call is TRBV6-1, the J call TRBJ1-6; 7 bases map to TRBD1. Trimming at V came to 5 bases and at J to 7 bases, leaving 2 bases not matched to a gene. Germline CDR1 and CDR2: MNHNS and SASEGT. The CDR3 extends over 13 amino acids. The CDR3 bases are TGTGCCAGCAGTTGGGACAGAAATTCACCCCTCCACTTT. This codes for CASSWDRNSPLHF.